One T cell receptor (beta chain) is described in this entry. The sample originates from a study of blood T cell repertoires in COVID-19. Study at large: The samples span acute and convalescent COVID-19 from the United States, Italy and Spain. PBMCs, B-cell-depleted T cells, or T cells were the source of the cDNA or gDNA that made up the material.

The CDR3 has 11 amino acids. V shed 4 bases and J 8 bases; nucleotides not matched to a gene: 3. Germline loops: CDR1 DFQATT, CDR2 SNEGSKA (reference sequence). Authors' processing steps: Amplification from reference gene primers served as the basis for estimated nucleated cell counts. Only in-frame clones appear in the TCRdb table, and some are missing; sequencing was by immunoSEQ multiplex PCR. D and trimming come from the DNA, and the V and J calls and clone size come from that table. The sample includes fewer than 180,000 clones, 70% to 90% of them seen just once. The chain recombines TRBV20-1 with TRBJ1-1; 8 nucleotides match TRBD1. The sequenced sample was peripheral blood. The clonotype comes from a man aged 65 to 79 with acute or convalescent COVID-19. CDR3 sequence reads: CSATRDREAFF. The CDR3, as DNA: TGCAGTGCTACCCGGGACAGGGAAGCTTTCTTT.